The 25 T cell receptor beta chains given below trace back to one sample, sequenced in a study of T cell responses to AZD1222 COVID-19 vaccine. This table comes from immunoSEQ multiplex PCR, and its TCRdb copy is limited to in-frame clones, with some not included. The sample lists fewer than 90,000 clones, 80% to 95% occurring once. This specimen consisted of peripheral blood, obtained 28 days after the second AZD1222 dose. The source is an adult who received the AZD1222 COVID-19 vaccine.

The chain recombines TRBV18 with TRBJ1-1; D not resolved. The CDR3 totals 14 residues. Trimming left V 2 bases short and J 5 bases short, with 12 bases between. CDR1 is KGHSH and CDR2 is LQKENI in the germline V gene. The CDR3 DNA is TGTGCCAGCTCACCAGGGGTAGGGAGGACTGAAGCTTTCTTT. This encodes CASSPGVGRTEAFF.

This clone was recorded once. The CDR3 sequence: CASSLGSHSPLHF. In DNA, the CDR3 is TGCGCCAGCAGCTTGGGGTCTCATTCACCCCTCCACTTT. The V call is TRBV5-1, the J call TRBJ1-6, with D unresolved. Deletions cut 0 bases from V and 8 bases from J, with 6 bases between. The CDR3 spans 13 residues. CDR1 and CDR2 from the germline V gene are SGHRS and YFSETQ.

The chain recombines TRBV6-1 with TRBJ1-4; 10 nucleotides align to TRBD1. The CDR3 runs to 15 residues. The germline CDR1 and CDR2 sequences are MNHNS and SASEGT. V shed 3 bases, J shed 7 bases, and the junction held 5 bases outside the gene matches. The CDR3 DNA is TGTGCCAGCAGTGACCGGGACAGGGGAAGTGAAAAACTGTTTTTT. Amino acid sequence: CASSDRDRGSEKLFF.

The chain has TRBV5-1 and TRBJ2-7; 16 nucleotides line up with TRBD2. CDR3 size: 16 residues. V lost 7 bases to trimming and J lost 5 bases; unmatched junction nucleotides: 9. Germline lookup yields CDR1 SGHRS and CDR2 YFSETQ. In nucleotides, the CDR3 is TGCGCCAGCGCCGGGACTAGCGGGAGGGCCGTCGACGAGCAGTACTTC. Translation: CASAGTSGRAVDEQYF.

The V and J genes are TRBV25-1 and TRBJ1-1; D gene ambiguous. V was clipped by 5 bases and J by 7 bases, with 14 bases between them. Germline loops: CDR1 MGHDK, CDR2 SYGVNS. CDR3 size: 13 residues. As DNA, the CDR3 is TGTGCCAGCAGTCCCAGTGGGTCGGATGAAGCTTTCTTT. Its protein product is CASSPSGSDEAFF. Combining the CDR3 with reference TRBV25-1 and TRBJ1-1 gives the whole variable domain EADIYQTPRYLVIGTGKKITLECSQTMGHDKMYWYQQDPGMELHLIHYSYGVNSTEKGDLSSESTVSRIRTEHFPLTLESARPSHTSQYLCASSPSGSDEAFFGQGTRLTVV.

Written as DNA, the CDR3 is TGTGCCAGCAGACAGATCCGGGACAGGGGGCTGAACACTGAAGCTTTCTTT. It is translated as CASRQIRDRGLNTEAFF. The V gene is TRBV7-9, the J gene TRBJ1-1; 12 bases are shared with TRBD1. The CDR3 extends over 17 amino acids. Trimming took 6 bases from V and 0 from J; bases not matched to a gene: 8. Germline assignment: CDR1 SEHNR and CDR2 FQNEAQ (reference sequence).

The CDR3: CASSQPEVGFGQPQHF. Written as DNA, the CDR3 is TGCGCCAGCAGCCAACCAGAGGTGGGGTTTGGTCAGCCCCAGCATTTT. V usage is TRBV4-1 and J usage is TRBJ1-5; D remains unclear. CDR1 MGHRA and CDR2 YSYEKL come from the germline V gene. V lost 2 bases and J lost 6, with 17 bases in between. This CDR3 contains 16 residues.

The chain employs TRBV2 and TRBJ1-1, with unresolved D. Trimming shortened V by 10 bases and J by 8 bases, and 5 bases separated the two germline ends. The germline CDR1 and CDR2 sequences are SNHLY and FYNNEI. This CDR3 is built from 8 residues. Here the CDR3 reads CATAEAFF. The CDR3 region has the DNA TGTGCCACGGCAGAAGCTTTCTTT.

The chain is built from TRBV6-5 and TRBJ2-7, with a weak D call TRBD1 (5 bases). Germline loops: CDR1 MNHEY, CDR2 SVGAGI. The CDR3 length is 15 residues. Trimming stripped 4 bases from V and 5 bases from J, with 18 bases between. The CDR3 region is CASSSAATGEDEQYF. CDR3 sequence (DNA): TGTGCCAGCAGTTCGGCGGCAACAGGAGAAGACGAGCAGTACTTC.

The rearrangement joins TRBV5-4 to TRBJ1-4; the D gene is possibly TRBD1 (6 bases). Trimming cost V 5 bases and J 4 bases, with 9 bases left between them. From germline, CDR1 is SGHNT and CDR2 YYREEE (reference sequence). This CDR3 has 13 residues. The CDR3: CASSGQNNEKLFF. In DNA form, the CDR3 reads TGTGCCAGCAGTGGACAGAATAATGAAAAACTGTTTTTT.

The chain combines TRBV5-4 with TRBJ2-2; TRBD2 matches 9 bases. With 3 bases clipped from V and 1 base from J, the junction kept 4 bases outside the gene matches. This CDR3 comprises 16 residues. Per germline, CDR1 SGHNT and CDR2 YYREEE (reference sequence). The CDR3: CASSSGLALNTGELFF. CDR3 sequence (DNA): TGTGCCAGCAGCTCGGGACTAGCTCTGAACACCGGGGAGCTGTTTTTT. The full variable domain, completed using reference TRBV5-4 and TRBJ2-2, is ETGVTQSPTHLIKTRGQQVTLRCSSQSGHNTVSWYQQALGQGPQFIFQYYREEENGRGNFPPRFSGLQFPNYSSELNVNALELDDSALYLCASSSGLALNTGELFFGEGSRLTVL.

This chain links TRBV2 with TRBJ2-5; no clear D gene. Germline V CDR1 and CDR2: SNHLY, FYNNEI. This CDR3 is built from 14 residues. The V end lost 5 bases, the J end lost 1 base, and 11 bases lay between the germline ends. DNA of the CDR3: TGTGCCAGCAGTACACAACAGAGCCAAGAGACCCAGTACTTC. As protein: CASSTQQSQETQYF.

This rearrangement joins TRBV5-1 to TRBJ2-7, with D hard to call. CDR1 SGHRS and CDR2 YFSETQ come from the germline V gene. The germline V and J ends were trimmed by 4 bases and 0 bases, with 14 bases remaining between them. This CDR3 has 15 amino acids. The DNA of the CDR3 is TGCGCCAGCAGCCCCCCTATGGGTAACTCCTACGAGCAGTACTTC. It encodes CASSPPMGNSYEQYF.

This clone is categorized as medium-sized (0.01 to 0.1%). The J gene is TRBJ1-2, the V gene TRBV29-1; perhaps TRBD1 as D (5 bases). V was clipped by 6 bases and J by 3 bases, with 11 bases between them. This CDR3 has 12 amino acids. Germline V gene data show CDR1 as SQVTM and CDR2 as ANQGSEA. CDR3 sequence: CSVDDRDYGYTF. The CDR3 coding sequence is TGCAGCGTAGATGACAGAGACTATGGCTACACCTTC.

The V and J genes are TRBV28 and TRBJ2-1, with D perhaps TRBD1 (8 bases). V lost 5 bases and J 4 bases, leaving 15 bases between the germline ends. Per germline, CDR1 MDHEN and CDR2 SYDVKM. The CDR3 is 15 amino acids. The CDR3 DNA reads as TGTGCCAGCAGTGATGACAGGGGACTATACAATGAGCAGTTCTTC. Residues: CASSDDRGLYNEQFF.

The chain combines TRBV7-8 with TRBJ1-3, with TRBD1 as a possible D gene (5 bases). The V gene lost 5 bases and the J gene lost 0 bases, with 8 bases spanning the gap. The CDR3 extends over 14 amino acids. CDR1 and CDR2 (germline): SGHVS, FQNEAQ. This CDR3 is CASSPRVSGNTIYF. The CDR3 nucleotides are TGTGCCAGCAGCCCCAGGGTCTCTGGAAACACCATATATTTT.

This clone has just a few counts. The sample contains more than one DNA sequence encoding this CDR3. The gene calls are TRBV6-5 and TRBJ1-1, with unresolved D. This CDR3 spans 13 amino acids. V lost 0 bases to trimming and J lost 6 bases, with 8 bases between them. CDR1 MNHEY and CDR2 SVGAGI come from the germline V gene. CDR3 in DNA: TGTGCCAGCAGTTACTCGGGCGGACCTGAAGCTTTCTTT. It encodes CASSYSGGPEAFF.

The chain is built from TRBV9 and TRBJ1-1; TRBD1 agrees at 7 bases. The germline CDR1 and CDR2 sequences are SGDLS and YYNGEE. Unmatched junction bases numbered 6, after V lost 3 bases and J lost 10 bases. The CDR3 sequence is 12 residues long. The CDR3 DNA is TGTGCCAGCAGCGCTACGGGACAGAGAGCTTTCTTT. This translates into CASSATGQRAFF. The full variable domain, in which reference TRBV9 and TRBJ1-1 provide the parts outside the CDR3, is DSGVTQTPKHLITATGQRVTLRCSPRSGDLSVYWYQQSLDQGLQFLIQYYNGEERAKGNILERFSAQQFPDLHSELNLSSLELGDSALYFCASSATGQRAFFGQGTRLTVV.

This clone appeared a single time. The CDR3 protein is CASSTSGGGGSYEQYF. CDR3 bases: TGTGCCAGTAGTACATCAGGGGGCGGCGGGTCCTACGAGCAGTACTTC. The rearrangement uses TRBV19 and TRBJ2-7; 8 bases map to TRBD1. Unmatched junction bases numbered 9, after V lost 4 bases and J lost 1 base. CDR1 LNHDA and CDR2 SQIVND come from the germline V gene (reference sequence). The CDR3 spans 16 residues.

This chain links TRBV2 with TRBJ1-6; TRBD1 might be the D (5 bases). This CDR3 contains 16 residues. Germline CDR1 reads SNHLY; CDR2 reads FYNNEI. V was shortened by 8 bases and J by 1 base, with 15 bases between the two germline ends. This CDR3 is CASWGVSVSYNSPLHF. The CDR3 DNA reads TGTGCCAGCTGGGGGGTATCAGTGTCCTATAATTCACCCCTCCACTTT.

J is TRBJ2-3 and V is TRBV9; 8 bases match TRBD2. CDR1 SGDLS and CDR2 YYNGEE come from the germline V gene. CDR3 length: 16 residues. V gave up 0 bases and J gave up 2 bases; unmatched junction bases: 5. The CDR3 bases are TGTGCCAGCAGCGTAGGGCCTAGCGGGCCCACAGATACGCAGTATTTT. Its protein is CASSVGPSGPTDTQYF.

The genes are TRBV28 and TRBJ2-7, with 8 bases fitting TRBD1. Trimming removed 7 bases from V and 2 bases from J; junction bases left unmatched: 10. Germline CDR1 MDHEN, CDR2 SYDVKM. The CDR3 totals 15 residues. Here the CDR3 reads CASISDRVSAYEQYF. Here the CDR3 DNA reads TGTGCCAGCATCTCGGACAGGGTTTCTGCCTACGAGCAGTACTTC.

This chain joins TRBV7-9 and TRBJ1-2; 12 bases are shared with TRBD1. Trimming at V came to 6 bases and at J to 2 bases, leaving 10 bases not matched to a gene. The V gene's germline CDR1 is SEHNR and CDR2 FQNEAQ (reference sequence). This CDR3 comprises 17 residues. CDR3 DNA sequence: TGTGCCAGCAGAGATTCCGGGACAGGGGGCCAAAACTATGGCTACACCTTC. Its protein product is CASRDSGTGGQNYGYTF.

The chain links TRBV5-1 to TRBJ2-7; D call uncertain. The CDR3 spans 12 residues. Germline V CDR1 and CDR2: SGHRS, YFSETQ. Trimming removed 0 bases from V and 3 bases from J, with 4 bases in between. CDR3 in DNA: TGCGCCAGCAGCTTGGGTAACTACGAGCAGTACTTC. This codes for CASSLGNYEQYF.

The chain recombines TRBV7-5 with TRBJ2-7; the listed D gene, TRBD1, was not tested against the DNA. TRBV7-5 is classified as a pseudogene. There are 18 residues in the CDR3. The CDR3 bases are TGTGCCAGAAGCTTAGACCCCCCTTCTTTGGACAGCTCCTACGAGCAGTACTTC. Its translation is CARSLDPPSLDSSYEQYF.